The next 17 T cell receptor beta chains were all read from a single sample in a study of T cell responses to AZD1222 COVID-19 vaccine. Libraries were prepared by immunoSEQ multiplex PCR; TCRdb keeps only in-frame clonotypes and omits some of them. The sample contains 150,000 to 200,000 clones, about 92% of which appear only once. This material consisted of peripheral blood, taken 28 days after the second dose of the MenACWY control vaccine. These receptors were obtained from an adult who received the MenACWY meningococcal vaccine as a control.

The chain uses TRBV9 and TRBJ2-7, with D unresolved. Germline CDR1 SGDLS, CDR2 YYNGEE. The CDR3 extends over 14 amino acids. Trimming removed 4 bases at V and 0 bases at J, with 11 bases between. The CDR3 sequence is CASSLDASSYEQYF. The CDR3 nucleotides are TGTGCCAGCAGCCTAGATGCCAGCTCCTACGAGCAGTACTTC.

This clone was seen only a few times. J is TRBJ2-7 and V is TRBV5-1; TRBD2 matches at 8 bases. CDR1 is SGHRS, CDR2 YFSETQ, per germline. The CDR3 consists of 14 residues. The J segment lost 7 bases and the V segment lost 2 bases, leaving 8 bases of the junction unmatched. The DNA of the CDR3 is TGCGCCAGCAGCTTCGGGACTAGGACTGGGGAGCAGTACTTC. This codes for CASSFGTRTGEQYF.

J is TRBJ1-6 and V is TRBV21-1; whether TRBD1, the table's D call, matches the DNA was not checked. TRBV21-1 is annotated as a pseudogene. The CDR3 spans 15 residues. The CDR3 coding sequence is TGTGCCAGCAGCCTACGGACAGGGGCAAATTCACCCCTCCACTTT. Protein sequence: CASSLRTGANSPLHF.

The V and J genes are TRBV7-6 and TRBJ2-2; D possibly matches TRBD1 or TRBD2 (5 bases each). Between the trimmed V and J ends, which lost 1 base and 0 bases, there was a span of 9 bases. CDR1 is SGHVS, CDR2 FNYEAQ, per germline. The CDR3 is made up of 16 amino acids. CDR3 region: CASSLGDGANTGELFF. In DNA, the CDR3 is TGTGCCAGCAGCTTAGGGGACGGAGCGAACACCGGGGAGCTGTTTTTT.

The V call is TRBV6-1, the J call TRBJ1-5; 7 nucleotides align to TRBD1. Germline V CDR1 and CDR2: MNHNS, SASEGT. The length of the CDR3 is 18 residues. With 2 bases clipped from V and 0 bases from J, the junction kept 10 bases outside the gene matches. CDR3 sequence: CASSERAGGRYSNQPQHF. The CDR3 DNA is TGTGCCAGCAGTGAACGGGCAGGGGGTAGGTATAGCAATCAGCCCCAGCATTTT.

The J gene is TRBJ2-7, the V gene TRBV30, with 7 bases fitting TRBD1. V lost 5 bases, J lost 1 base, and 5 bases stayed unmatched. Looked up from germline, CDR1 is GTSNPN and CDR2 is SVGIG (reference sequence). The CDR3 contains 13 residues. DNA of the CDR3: TGTGCCTGGTACGACAGGGAGTCCTACGAGCAGTACTTC. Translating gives CAWYDRESYEQYF.

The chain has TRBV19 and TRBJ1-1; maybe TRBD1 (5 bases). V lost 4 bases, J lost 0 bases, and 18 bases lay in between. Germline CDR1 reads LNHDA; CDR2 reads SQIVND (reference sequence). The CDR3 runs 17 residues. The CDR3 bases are TGTGCCAGTAGTACCTTCAAGCCGACAGCCATGAACACTGAAGCTTTCTTT. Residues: CASSTFKPTAMNTEAFF.

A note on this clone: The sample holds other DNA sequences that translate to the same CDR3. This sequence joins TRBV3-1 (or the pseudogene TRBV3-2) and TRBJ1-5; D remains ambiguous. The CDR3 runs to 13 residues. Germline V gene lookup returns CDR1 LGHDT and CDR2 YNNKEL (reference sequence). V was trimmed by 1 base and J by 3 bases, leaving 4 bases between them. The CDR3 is CASSQGANQPQHF. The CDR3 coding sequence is TGTGCCAGCAGCCAAGGGGCCAATCAGCCCCAGCATTTT.

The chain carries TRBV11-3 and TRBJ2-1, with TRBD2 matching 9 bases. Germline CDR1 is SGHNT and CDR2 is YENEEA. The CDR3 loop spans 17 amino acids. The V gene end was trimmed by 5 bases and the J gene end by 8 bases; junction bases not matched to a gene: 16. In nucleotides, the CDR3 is TGTGCCAGCAGCGAAGGACTAGCGCCCGAAAAAGGCGATGAGCAGTTCTTC. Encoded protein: CASSEGLAPEKGDEQFF.

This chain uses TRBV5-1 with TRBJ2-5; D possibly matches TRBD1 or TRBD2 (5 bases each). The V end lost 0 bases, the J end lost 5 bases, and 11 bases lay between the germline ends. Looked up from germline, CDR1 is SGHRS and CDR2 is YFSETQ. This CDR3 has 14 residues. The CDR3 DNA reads TGCGCCAGCAGCTTGGGGGGCCGAGGGGAGACCCAGTACTTC. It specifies CASSLGGRGETQYF.

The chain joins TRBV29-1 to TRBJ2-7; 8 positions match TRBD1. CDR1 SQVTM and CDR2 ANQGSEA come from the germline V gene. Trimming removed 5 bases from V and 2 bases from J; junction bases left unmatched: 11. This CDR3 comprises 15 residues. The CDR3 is CSVSAPTGAAYEQYF. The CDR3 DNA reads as TGCAGCGTTTCCGCCCCGACAGGGGCTGCCTACGAGCAGTACTTC.

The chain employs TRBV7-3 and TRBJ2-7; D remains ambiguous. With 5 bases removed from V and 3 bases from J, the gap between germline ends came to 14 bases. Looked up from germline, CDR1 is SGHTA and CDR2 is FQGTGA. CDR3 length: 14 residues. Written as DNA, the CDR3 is TGTGCCAGCAGCCCCGACTCGAATGGCTACGAGCAGTACTTC. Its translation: CASSPDSNGYEQYF. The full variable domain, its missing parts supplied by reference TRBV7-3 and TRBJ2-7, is GAGVSQTPSNKVTEKGKYVELRCDPISGHTALYWYRQSLGQGPEFLIYFQGTGAADDSGLPNDRFFAVRPEGSVSTLKIQRTERGDSAVYLCASSPDSNGYEQYFGPGTRLTVT.

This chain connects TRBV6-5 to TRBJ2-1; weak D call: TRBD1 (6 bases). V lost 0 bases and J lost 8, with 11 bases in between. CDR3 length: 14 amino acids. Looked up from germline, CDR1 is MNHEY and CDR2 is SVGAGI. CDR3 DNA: TGTGCCAGCAGTTACTCGAGGACAGTATATGAGCAGTTCTTC. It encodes CASSYSRTVYEQFF.

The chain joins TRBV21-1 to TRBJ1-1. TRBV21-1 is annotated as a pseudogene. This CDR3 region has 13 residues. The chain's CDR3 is CASKSSTNTEAFF. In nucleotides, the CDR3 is TGTGCCAGCAAGTCGTCGACGAACACTGAAGCTTTCTTT.

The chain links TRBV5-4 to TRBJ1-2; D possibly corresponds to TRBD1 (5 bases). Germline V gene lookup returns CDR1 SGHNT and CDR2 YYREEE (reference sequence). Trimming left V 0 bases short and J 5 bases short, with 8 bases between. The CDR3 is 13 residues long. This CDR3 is CASSLAGTYGYTF. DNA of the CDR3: TGTGCCAGCAGCTTGGCGGGGACTTATGGCTACACCTTC.

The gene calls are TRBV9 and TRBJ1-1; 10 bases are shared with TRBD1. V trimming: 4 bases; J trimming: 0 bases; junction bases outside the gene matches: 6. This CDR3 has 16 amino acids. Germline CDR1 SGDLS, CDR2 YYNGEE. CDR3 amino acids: CASSPTGTGVNTEAFF. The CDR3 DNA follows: TGTGCCAGCAGCCCAACTGGGACAGGGGTGAACACTGAAGCTTTCTTT.

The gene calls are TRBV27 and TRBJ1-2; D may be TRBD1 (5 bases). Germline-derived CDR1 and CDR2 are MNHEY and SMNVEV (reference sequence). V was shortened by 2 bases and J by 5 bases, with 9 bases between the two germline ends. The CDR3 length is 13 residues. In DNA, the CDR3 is TGTGCCAGCAGTTTAGTTCAGGGATATGGCTACACCTTC. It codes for CASSLVQGYGYTF.